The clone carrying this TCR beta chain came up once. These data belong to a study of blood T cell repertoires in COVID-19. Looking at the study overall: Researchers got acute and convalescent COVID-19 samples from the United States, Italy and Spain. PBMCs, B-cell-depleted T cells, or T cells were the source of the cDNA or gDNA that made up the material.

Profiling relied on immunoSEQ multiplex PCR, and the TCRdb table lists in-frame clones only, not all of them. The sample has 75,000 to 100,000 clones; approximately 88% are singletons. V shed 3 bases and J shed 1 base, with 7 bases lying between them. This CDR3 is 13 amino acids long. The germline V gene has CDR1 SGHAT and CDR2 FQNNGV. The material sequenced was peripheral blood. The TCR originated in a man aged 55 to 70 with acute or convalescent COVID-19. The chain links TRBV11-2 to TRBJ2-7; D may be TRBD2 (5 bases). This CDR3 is CASSLSGSYEQYF. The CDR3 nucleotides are TGTGCCAGCAGCTTGAGCGGTTCCTACGAGCAGTACTTC.